This T cell receptor beta chain derives from a study of glioma-infiltrating T cells after dendritic cell vaccination. The CDR3 spans 13 residues. Trimming pared 2 bases from V and 3 bases from J, leaving 5 bases between. Germline-derived CDR1 and CDR2 are SGDLS and YYNGEE. Data came from immunoSEQ multiplex PCR; TCRdb stores just in-frame clones and leaves some out. The data contain more than 85,000 clones, around 87% of them singletons. Time point meaning: after dendritic cell vaccination, including at tumor progression/relapse. Selection required adequate fresh-frozen tumor tissue plus more than two years' survival data.

Sequencing was performed on blood, taken after dendritic cell vaccination. The chain is built from TRBV9 and TRBJ1-4, with D unclear. This TCR derives from a human donor with glioblastoma. CDR3 loop: CASSVGPNEKLFF. CDR3 nucleotides: TGTGCCAGCAGCGTTGGCCCTAATGAAAAACTGTTTTTT.